The entry below gives a single TCR beta chain sequence along with its context. Its antigen is currently not known. There are no base qualities to consult, and no much larger clone falls within one base. The entry originates in a study of cytomegalovirus exposure and HLA in healthy donors (dated by TCRdb to the late 2010s). About the study as a whole: An earlier analysis of under 600 of the donors reported 250 to 300 Gb of sequence data and 100 million to 140 million unique TCR beta sequences from about 180 million T cells. Approximately 310 gigabases of sequencing data and approximately 80 million unique TCR sequences were included in an early release covering roughly 600 HLA-typed donors. Among the approximately 420 genotyped donors, around 81% belonged to the genetic ancestry cluster associated with self-reported Caucasian donors. The study aimed to test whether signatures of past pathogen exposure could be identified by cataloging public T cell receptors. The T cell repertoires of under 700 subjects were profiled by immunosequencing and related to cytomegalovirus serostatus. Besides the first cohort of under 700 subjects, a separate validation cohort made up of around 120 different subjects was used. The study combined high-throughput TCR immunosequencing, statistical association of individual TCRs with disease status, and machine learning to predict cytomegalovirus infection status. A later analysis re-analyzed previously published TCR beta repertoires from 666 donors and added high-resolution HLA genotyping to study TCR occurrence patterns. Rather than drawing on any new phenotypic data, the later analysis identified candidate immune exposures from TCR beta sequences and the way those sequences occurred across donors. In an earlier analysis of about 590 of the donors, high-throughput TCR beta sequencing was used to judge whether each TCR beta V gene segment behaved as functional or pseudogenic. Donor age, sex, ethnicity and CMV serostatus were compiled together with the repertoire data. In a later genetic analysis, genome-wide SNP genotypes for about three fifths of the roughly 670 donors were used, and that subset was treated as a discovery cohort. All discovery cohort repertoires had been generated using a single sequencing platform. HLA typing covered class I and class II loci at four-digit resolution. The number of typed donors differed by locus: about 629-630 for A, B, C, DRB1 and DQB1; about 520 for DQA1; 606 for DPA1; and some 430 for DPB1. A few DR-DQ haplotypes were handled as single units for association and clustering because linkage in the cohort was strong. Among 300 to 500 genotyped donors of the cohort, an average of around 250,000 unique TCR beta nucleotide sequences was sequenced per donor, of which approximately 19% were non-productive. Study-wide conclusions, independent of this receptor: Because counts were too low, about 18 rarely observed V segments, including chromosome 9 orphons, were excluded from the earlier analysis of about 500 of the donors. A later analysis found that TCR association rates varied across HLA loci, with DRB1 alleles showing the most associated TCRs and HLA-C alleles the fewest. The presence/absence analyses assumed that sequencing depth was roughly uniform across donors, and that assumption may not be true. It was suggested by the authors that the approach could potentially be generalized to other disease states and immunological phenotypes. In a later analysis, HLA-associated TCR beta chains showed more clonal expansion and lower generation probabilities than non-associated chains that were equally common. Linkage disequilibrium might explain the correlated functional status among segregating V segments, but an unknown experimental factor could not be excluded. A further reported finding was that TCR beta sequences accurately predicted the HLA-A and HLA-B alleles for most subjects in the first cohort. A later analysis associated 16,951 TCR beta sequences with specific HLA alleles at a false discovery rate of 0.05. In a later analysis, several top co-occurrence clusters were reported to appear linked to parvovirus B19, influenza, CMV and Epstein-Barr virus. Assigning TCR associations to individual alleles was difficult when HLA alleles, especially DR and DQ, strongly co-occurred. The classifier was reported to diagnose cytomegalovirus status with high specificity and sensitivity in both the original cohort and the validation cohort. Because HLA typing was unavailable for some donors at each locus, only the typed subset was used in association tests. According to a later genetic analysis, donors in an Asian-associated ancestry cluster had fewer N-insertions in productive TCRs than the approximately 670-donor mean. In a later analysis, most CMV-associated TCR beta chains were found to appear HLA-restricted, with HLA associations seemingly driven largely by CMV exposure. While some public TCRs were present in many individuals, most TCR sequences turned up only very rarely across donors. Three of the identified cytomegalovirus-associated TCR beta chains were confirmed in vitro to be specific for cytomegalovirus antigens. In a later genetic analysis, a missense DCLRE1C variant was associated with V-gene and J-gene trimming of TCR beta chains, and the association was replicated in an independent cohort. Immune exposure information for the cohort was limited to CMV serostatus. The 87-base-pair reads could not distinguish some IMGT-functional V segments, including TRBV6-2 and TRBV6-3, so those segments were excluded. The cohort was sequenced for TCR beta chains only, and without alpha or paired-chain data the features that could be detected were limited. The study gave a list of around 170 TCR beta chains associated with cytomegalovirus. A group of highly shared sequence variants was considered likely to be a technical artifact of the sequencing pipeline. In an earlier analysis of some 500 of the donors, most TCR beta V segments appeared in productive rearrangements about 87% or about 30% of the time, broadly matching IMGT annotations.

In total, fewer than 750 healthy bone marrow donors made up the cohort. Cohort members were all nominally healthy when sampled, although unrecorded immune exposures were likely present. The donor was CMV seronegative and was included in the group of around 320 seronegative cohort members. Each donor provided a peripheral blood sample, and peripheral blood mononuclear cells were used for TCR beta sequencing. Genomic DNA was extracted from the blood cell samples with the Qiagen DNeasy Blood Extraction Kit. Its CDR3 holds 14 amino acids, cysteine through phenylalanine. Only the CDR3 portion is preserved as DNA: 42 bases, with reading frame beginning at the first base. According to the germline V gene, CDR1 reads SGHRS and CDR2 reads YFSETQ. The V end loses 0 bases and the J end loses 3 bases, and a stretch of 10 bases separates them. Library prep was done by the immunoSEQ multiplex PCR assay. A mixture of 60 forward primers for TCR Vbeta segments and 13 reverse primers for TCR Jbeta segments was used in the multiplex PCR. The CDR3 region of rearranged TCR beta genes was amplified from genomic DNA by a multiplex PCR assay. Amplified TCR beta libraries were sequenced as 87-base-pair reads on the Illumina HiSeq System. Per the original workflow: Across the 700 or so repertoires, a later analysis counted tens of millions of unique TCR beta chains, roughly 11 million of which were shared by at least two donors. To remove PCR and sequencing errors, raw reads were error-corrected and collapsed into unique sequences using a nearest-neighbor algorithm that merged closely related sequences. CDR3 sequences were aligned to IMGT reference sequences to assign V, D and J gene segments. For a sequence to be retained, a match of at least six nucleotides was required to both a V gene segment and a J gene segment. Rearrangements were called productive when the CDR3 lacked stop codons and stayed in frame with V and J; all others were non-productive. Following IMGT convention, CDR3 was defined as the stretch from the second conserved V-encoded cysteine to the conserved J-encoded phenylalanine. The earlier analysis of around 640 of the donors excluded sequences that lacked an unambiguous match to a single V gene segment. In an earlier analysis of several hundred of the donors, V segments were called functional above 56.7% productive rearrangements and were called segregating when the between-donor standard deviation exceeded 5%. A statistical classification framework was developed to diagnose cytomegalovirus status using the catalog of TCR beta chain sequences. In a later analysis, V and J genes were assigned by comparing TCR nucleotide sequences against IMGT/GENE-DB human TR gene sequences. Using the TCRdist pipeline, a later analysis assigned CDR3 sequences along with most-parsimonious VDJ recombination scenarios. In a later analysis, each TCR beta chain was defined by its CDR3 amino acid sequence together with its V-gene family, and reads without a unique V-gene family were excluded. A later analysis removed roughly 590 highly shared, low-generation-probability nucleotide sequences to deal with suspected cross-contamination and a sequencing artifact. For each public chain, a later analysis derived a clonal expansion index from normalized ranks of inferred template counts within each repertoire. A later analysis computed generation probabilities with a VDJ recombination model fitted to out-of-frame rearrangements, and checked the results against IGoR. In a later analysis, hypergeometric tests were used to score TCR-TCR, TCR-HLA and TCR-CMV co-occurrence, with a repertoire-size bias correction applied to TCR pairs. A later analysis estimated false discovery rates by permuting HLA or CMV assignments 20 times. A later analysis grouped co-occurring TCRs with DBSCAN, adding TCRdist sequence similarity when clustering within HLA-allele-positive subsets. Repertoires with fewer than 30,000 or more than 120,000 public chains were left out of co-occurrence clustering, as were five repertoires with anomalous nucleotide sharing. TCRdb's version of the immuneACCESS table is confined to in-frame rearrangements and falls short of the full clone set. An unresolved V gene accounts for under half of the shortfall where checked; the remainder is of unknown origin. V and J calls plus clone size are reproduced from that table; the DNA served to infer D and trimming. The table for this sample lists under 250,000 clones; approximately 88% of them were counted only once. Roughly 0.75% of the sample is held by the ten biggest clonotypes.

The V and J genes are TRBV5-1 and TRBJ2-7, and the D gene may be TRBD1, 5 bases matching. The specimen sequenced was PBMCs. The source is a boy between 2 and 10 years old in good health and CMV-seronegative. Here the CDR3 is given as CASSLEGRDYEQYF. The nucleotides are TGCGCCAGCAGCTTGGAGGGCAGGGACTACGAGCAGTACTTC.